These T cell receptor beta chains were read from a single sample in a study of T cell clonotyping in hematopoietic cell transplantation. TCRdb's table, derived via immunoSEQ multiplex PCR, lists solely in-frame clones and lacks some. The repertoire holds about 14,000 clones, with 80% to 90% as singletons. The starting material was PBMCs, obtained 100 days after allogeneic stem cell transplant. Source of these receptors: a male patient aged 45-60 years who had an allogeneic stem cell transplant from an unrelated donor, so T cells may come from the graft donor. Some clones in this sample may be carry-over from other donors' samples. The CDR3 runs from the conserved cysteine through the conserved F or W. Each record gives: CDR3 DNA, CDR3 protein, V gene, D gene, clone size, J gene. D genes are given only for firm matches. Clone size, where shown, is once, few, many, or a class for clones that have expanded.

CDR3 DNA: TGCGCCACCGCGATCGGGCGAAACTACGAGCAGTACTTC
CDR3 protein: CATAIGRNYEQYF
V gene: TRBV5-1
D gene: NA
clone size: NA
J gene: TRBJ2-7

CDR3 DNA: TGTGCCAGCAGCCCCGCCGGGGACACTGAAGCTTTCTTT
CDR3 protein: CASSPAGDTEAFF
V gene: TRBV5-6
D gene: NA
clone size: NA
J gene: TRBJ1-1

CDR3 DNA: TGTGCCAGCAGCTTAGTGGATTCTGCTGGCATTCAGTACTTC
CDR3 protein: CASSLVDSAGIQYF
V gene: TRBV7-2
D gene: NA
clone size: NA
J gene: TRBJ2-4

CDR3 DNA: TGTGCCAGCAGCTTAGGGCAGAGGTCCTACGAGCAGTACTTC
CDR3 protein: CASSLGQRSYEQYF
V gene: TRBV7-6
D gene: NA
clone size: once
J gene: TRBJ2-7

CDR3 DNA: TGTGCCAGCAGCCCCGGCGGGGGAACAGATACGCAGTATTTT
CDR3 protein: CASSPGGGTDTQYF
V gene: TRBV27
D gene: TRBD2
clone size: few
J gene: TRBJ2-3

CDR3 DNA: TGTGCCAGCAGTTTTGGTACTAGCGCCCAAGAGACCCAGTACTTC
CDR3 protein: CASSFGTSAQETQYF
V gene: TRBV6-1
D gene: TRBD2
clone size: NA
J gene: TRBJ2-5

CDR3 DNA: TGCGCCAGCAGCTTGCACCACCAGGAGCAGTACTTC
CDR3 protein: CASSLHHQEQYF
V gene: TRBV5-1
D gene: NA
clone size: NA
J gene: TRBJ2-7

CDR3 DNA: TGTGCCAGCAGTTCACAGGGTTTTGGTCAGCCCCAGCATTTT
CDR3 protein: CASSSQGFGQPQHF
V gene: TRBV6-5
D gene: NA
clone size: few
J gene: TRBJ1-5

CDR3 DNA: TGTGCCAGCAGTGAATATCCCGGGGATTACAGGAGTTACACCTTC
CDR3 protein: CASSEYPGDYRSYTF
V gene: TRBV2
D gene: NA
clone size: NA
J gene: TRBJ1-2

CDR3 DNA: TGCAGCGTTGAAAGGGACAGGGGCCCTCGTAACTTC
CDR3 protein: CSVERDRGPRNF
V gene: TRBV29-1
D gene: TRBD1
clone size: NA
J gene: TRBJ2-5

CDR3 DNA: TGTGCCAGTAGTGAACGGCAAACTGTAGCGGGTTCAAGCAATGAGCAGTTCTTC
CDR3 protein: CASSERQTVAGSSNEQFF
V gene: TRBV19
D gene: TRBD2
clone size: once
J gene: TRBJ2-1

CDR3 DNA: TGTGCCAGCAGTTTTAGGACAAACGAGCAGTACTTC
CDR3 protein: CASSFRTNEQYF
V gene: TRBV27
D gene: NA
clone size: NA
J gene: TRBJ2-7

CDR3 DNA: TGTGCCAGCAGCTTAGAGCGAGATACGCAGTATTTT
CDR3 protein: CASSLERDTQYF
V gene: TRBV11-2
D gene: NA
clone size: NA
J gene: TRBJ2-3

CDR3 DNA: TGTGCCAGCAGTCGGGACAGGGGGGGAACCTACGAGCAGTACTTC
CDR3 protein: CASSRDRGGTYEQYF
V gene: TRBV6-5
D gene: TRBD1
clone size: NA
J gene: TRBJ2-7